Shown below are 5 T cell receptor beta chains from a single sample sequenced in a study of CD8+CD57+ T cells in acquired aplastic anemia. The template used for profiling TCR beta VDJ and CDR3 was genomic DNA. MiXCR was run by TCRdb on the reads, yielding one entry per CDR3 protein. In the table there are some 150,000 distinct CDR3 sequences, about 70% of which are singletons. Patients chosen for sequencing had shown CD8+CD57+ cell expansion by flow cytometry. Sequences were obtained from sorted CD4+, CD8+, or CD8+CD57+ T cells (not recorded which) from PBMCs. These receptors all come from a human donor with aplastic anemia.

This clonotype appeared a few times. As DNA, the CDR3 is TGTGCCAGCAGTGATACCCTGGACATCTATGGCTACACCTTC. Translation: CASSDTLDIYGYTF. This sequence joins TRBV25-1 and TRBJ1-2; possibly TRBD1 for D (5 bases). The CDR3 is 14 residues long. V lost 3 bases, J lost 4 bases, and 12 bases lay in between. The germline V gene has CDR1 MGHDK and CDR2 SYGVNS.

This sequence joins TRBV20-1 and TRBJ2-5, with D tentatively TRBD2 (6 bases). The germline V gene has CDR1 DFQATT and CDR2 SNEGSKA (reference sequence). CDR3 size: 12 residues. V dropped 5 bases and J dropped 3 bases, with 10 bases sitting between them. The DNA of the CDR3 is TGCAGTGCTCTGGCGGGGAAAGAGACCCAGTACTTC. Translation gives CSALAGKETQYF.

This chain connects TRBV19 to TRBJ1-4, with D possibly matching TRBD1 (5 bases). Trimming took off 5 bases at V and 6 bases at J, with 16 bases between the two ends. The CDR3 loop spans 15 amino acids. Per the germline V gene, CDR1 is LNHDA and CDR2 is SQIVND (reference sequence). The CDR3 here is CASSPSTDSHEKLFF. In DNA, the CDR3 is TGTGCCAGTAGTCCCTCGACAGACTCCCATGAAAAACTGTTTTTT.

At least ten counts were recorded for this clonotype. The chain joins TRBV7-3 to TRBJ1-6, with no clear D. Looked up from germline, CDR1 is SGHTA and CDR2 is FQGTGA. CDR3 length equals 13 residues. The V end lost 4 bases, the J end lost 10 bases, and 11 bases lay between the germline ends. The CDR3 reads CASSSNSGSPLHF. The CDR3 DNA reads as TGTGCCAGCAGCTCTAACTCTGGATCACCCCTCCACTTT. Drawing the rest from reference TRBV7-3 and TRBJ1-6, the complete variable domain is GAGVSQTPSNKVTEKGKYVELRCDPISGHTALYWYRQSLGQGPEFLIYFQGTGAADDSGLPNDRFFAVRPEGSVSTLKIQRTERGDSAVYLCASSSNSGSPLHFGNGTRLTVT.

The chain combines TRBV12-3 or TRBV12-4 with TRBJ1-2; TRBD1 aligns across 7 bases. This CDR3 has 14 residues. J gave up 4 bases and V 6 bases, and 8 bases lay outside the gene matches. CDR3 bases: TGTGCCAGCAGATCGGGACAGTCGCGCTATGGCTACACCTTC. Protein product: CASRSGQSRYGYTF.